This TCR beta chain was sequenced in a study of early T cells in non-severe SARS-CoV-2 infection. Background on the study: Unsorted whole-blood RNA was sequenced in bulk, leaving chains unpaired. Study-wide results and limits: VDJdb matching skewed toward anti-spike CD8 responses, missing private and CD4 specificities.

Individual cDNA molecules received unique molecular identifiers during library preparation. TCRdb called the 5' RACE reads again in MiXCR, with one record for every CDR3 protein. This table holds 50,000 or so distinct CDR3 sequences, 13% found once. This clonotype was observed a few times. As yet, its antigen is unknown. The germline CDR1 and CDR2 sequences are LNHDA and SQIVND (reference sequence). This CDR3 contains 15 residues. V lost 7 bases to trimming and J lost 0 bases, with 13 bases between them. The V and J genes are TRBV19 and TRBJ1-5; D possibly corresponds to TRBD1 (5 bases). The sample consisted of whole blood. This clonotype originated in an adult who was a healthcare worker with PCR-confirmed SARS-CoV-2 infection or an uninfected control (not recorded which). CDR3 amino acids: CASIQGDYSNQPQHF. CDR3 DNA sequence: TGTGCCAGTATTCAGGGAGATTATAGCAATCAGCCCCAGCATTTT.